This T cell receptor (beta chain) was captured by sequencing in a study of blood T cell repertoires in acute mononucleosis (dated by TCRdb to about 2020). The study in broad terms: Acute-phase samples were taken within 2 weeks of symptom onset, representing the primary response. The mean EBV load in blood was around 4.1 log10 genome copies per million B cells during acute infection, compared with 2.5 to 3 at convalescence. In the acute phase, YVL-BR-specific cells accounted for a mean of about 2.1% of blood CD8 T cells, and GLC-BM-specific cells for a mean of about 1%.

For TCR profiling, total RNA from no fewer than 10,000 sorted tetramer+ CD8 T cells was reverse transcribed into cDNA. PCR with primers that anneal to V and J regions amplified CDR3 regions and added unique molecular identifiers to track templates. TCRalpha and TCRbeta chains were profiled using the immunoSEQ platform, including its sequencing and error-correction standards. For the original study's pipeline: Clonal copy numbers were corrected for sequencing and PCR errors, and CDR3s were defined per IMGT conventions. Analysis was restricted to productive rearrangements and was performed with immunoSEQ Analyzer versions 2.0 and 3.0, and gene-pairing frequencies were further processed in Microsoft Excel. Circos plots were used to visualize V-J pairings, and MEME plus a custom motifSearch program were used to find CDR3 motifs. The OLGA algorithm was used to calculate the probability of generation of TCR sequences. Clonotypes found at both visits were termed persistent, clonotypes found only in the acute phase were termed nonpersistent, and clonotypes found only at convalescence were termed de novo. Any amino acid clonotype used by more than one donor was defined as a public TCR. TCRdb took over this immuneACCESS table, retaining in-frame rearrangements with V and J assigned. Such tables are incomplete; in checked studies, under half of the missing clones stem from an unresolved V gene, and the remainder is unexplained. V and J calls and clone size are given by that table; D and trimming were obtained from the DNA. This sample has around 2,000 clones in its table, and approximately 28% of those were observed once. The biggest ten clones account for roughly 46% of the sample.

Via the germline V gene, CDR1 is MGHRA and CDR2 YSYEKL. The CDR3 goes from the cysteine to the phenylalanine over 14 residues. CDR3 DNA only is kept here, 42 bases in frame from base 1. V is reduced by 0 bases and J by 10 bases, leaving a spacing of 13 bases between them. Study-level results and caveats: Because only a fraction of each donor's blood was analyzed, sampling error might partly account for the low clonotype overlap between the acute and convalescent samples. Only about 10% of unique acute clonotypes persisted into convalescence, yet these made up most of the response; new diverse de novo clonotypes seemingly replaced the rest. Only a few donors were included in the cohort, so group averages were based on very few individuals. For BRLF1 (YVL-BR), TCRalpha CDR3 motifs played a dominant role and TCRbeta a minimal role in TCR repertoire selection.

This clone showed up just a few times. Base qualities are missing; no much larger clone stands one base away. The time point label corresponds to: acute infectious mononucleosis, at clinical presentation within 2 weeks of symptom onset (visit 1). Over the course of primary infection, this study followed CD8 T cell responses against two immunodominant EBV epitopes, BRLF1 109 (YVL-BR) and BMLF1 280 (GLC-BM). A positive serum heterophile antibody test together with EBV viral capsid antigen-specific IgM pointed to primary EBV infection. As a first step, magnetic positive selection (MACS) was used to enrich total CD8 T cells from the PBMCs. A FACSAria III was used to sort live CD3+ CD8+ tetramer+ cells to over 95% purity. Cells were sorted with a PE-conjugated tetramer loaded with the BRLF1 109-117 peptide. At both acute infection and convalescence, EBV epitope-specific CD8 T cells were tetramer-sorted, and the TCR repertoires of those cells were deep-sequenced directly ex vivo. Donors were a few people aged about 18 to 29 with clinical acute infectious mononucleosis and laboratory evidence of primary EBV infection. Heparinized peripheral blood was collected when donors presented clinically with mononucleosis symptoms and again about 6 months afterward. PBMCs were isolated by Ficoll-Paque density gradient centrifugation.

The chain is made from TRBV4-1 and TRBJ2-1, with the D gene tentatively TRBD1 or TRBD2, based on 5 matching bases in each. The receptor comes from a woman between 18 and 29 years old with infectious mononucleosis caused by EBV. The sample in question was EBV YVL epitope tetramer+ CD8+ T cells sorted from PBMCs, obtained during acute infectious mononucleosis. Interpreted using the paper, the cell subset or site label stands for: CD8 T cells binding a tetramer with EBV BRLF1 109-117 peptide (YVL-BR). The base sequence is TGCGCCAGCAGCCAAGAAAGGGGAGCCAGGGAGCAGTTCTTC. The translation is CASSQERGAREQFF.